Listed below are T cell receptor beta chains from one sample, sequenced in a study of OX40 agonist ivuxolimab in advanced cancers. Sequencing used immunoSEQ multiplex PCR; TCRdb keeps in-frame clones, though not all of them. The table includes tens of thousands of clones, 70% to 85% detected once. Sample: CD4+ or CD8+ T cells sorted from blood, taken in a trial of the OX40 agonist ivuxolimab. These receptor sequences come from an adult with an advanced solid tumor such as melanoma, head and neck, liver or kidney cancer. CDR3s include the opening cysteine and the closing phenylalanine or tryptophan. Fields, in order: V gene, clone size, D gene, J gene, CDR3 protein, CDR3 DNA. D genes are given only for firm matches. The size of a clone is reported for some rows only, either as once, few or many, or as a class for expanded clones.

v_call: TRBV4-3; clone_size: few; d_call: .; j_call: TRBJ1-2; cdr3_aa: CASSQDGGYTF; cdr3_nt: TGCGCCAGCAGCCAAGATGGTGGCTACACCTTC
v_call: TRBV7-9; clone_size: .; d_call: .; j_call: TRBJ2-5; cdr3_aa: CASSLYSTQYF; cdr3_nt: TGTGCCAGCAGCTTGTACTCAACCCAGTACTTC
v_call: TRBV28; clone_size: .; d_call: .; j_call: TRBJ1-5; cdr3_aa: CASSLLANQPQHF; cdr3_nt: TGTGCCAGCAGTTTATTGGCCAATCAGCCCCAGCATTTT
v_call: TRBV27; clone_size: .; d_call: .; j_call: TRBJ2-7; cdr3_aa: CASTSAWNEQYF; cdr3_nt: TGTGCCAGCACTAGTGCTTGGAACGAGCAGTACTTC
v_call: TRBV10-2; clone_size: .; d_call: .; j_call: TRBJ2-2; cdr3_aa: CASSEHRGLDTGELFF; cdr3_nt: TGCGCCAGCAGTGAGCACCGCGGGCTCGACACCGGGGAGCTGTTTTTT
v_call: TRBV30; clone_size: .; d_call: .; j_call: TRBJ2-3; cdr3_aa: CAWSVWGNERDTQYF; cdr3_nt: TGTGCCTGGAGTGTATGGGGAAACGAGAGGGATACGCAGTATTTT
v_call: TRBV6-1; clone_size: .; d_call: .; j_call: TRBJ2-7; cdr3_aa: CASTHSYEQYF; cdr3_nt: TGTGCCAGCACTCACTCCTACGAGCAGTACTTC
v_call: TRBV27; clone_size: .; d_call: .; j_call: TRBJ2-7; cdr3_aa: CASSFLADLSYEQYF; cdr3_nt: TGTGCCAGCAGTTTCCTTGCCGACCTTTCCTACGAGCAGTACTTC
v_call: TRBV4-3; clone_size: .; d_call: TRBD2; j_call: TRBJ2-6; cdr3_aa: CASSQDWRETGANVLTF; cdr3_nt: TGCGCCAGCAGCCAAGATTGGCGGGAGACGGGGGCCAACGTCCTGACTTTC
v_call: TRBV27; clone_size: .; d_call: .; j_call: TRBJ2-7; cdr3_aa: CASSSNLQGEQYF; cdr3_nt: TGTGCCAGCAGCTCCAATCTCCAGGGCGAGCAGTACTTC
v_call: TRBV28; clone_size: few; d_call: TRBD1; j_call: TRBJ1-2; cdr3_aa: CASSLRGPRGYTF; cdr3_nt: TGTGCCAGCAGTTTAAGGGGGCCGCGGGGCTACACCTTC
v_call: TRBV5-1; clone_size: .; d_call: .; j_call: TRBJ2-3; cdr3_aa: CASSLGGTDTDTQYF; cdr3_nt: TGCGCCAGCAGCTTGGGCGGGACAGACACAGATACGCAGTATTTT
v_call: TRBV2; clone_size: .; d_call: TRBD2; j_call: TRBJ2-7; cdr3_aa: CASSGASSGDYEQYF; cdr3_nt: TGTGCCAGCAGTGGGGCTTCTAGCGGAGACTACGAGCAGTACTTC
v_call: TRBV4-1; clone_size: once; d_call: .; j_call: TRBJ2-1; cdr3_aa: CASSQNDYPSSYNEQFF; cdr3_nt: TGCGCCAGCAGCCAAAACGACTATCCGAGCTCCTACAATGAGCAGTTCTTC
v_call: TRBV7-3; clone_size: .; d_call: .; j_call: TRBJ2-7; cdr3_aa: CASSLIGGDEQYF; cdr3_nt: TGTGCCAGCAGCTTAATAGGGGGAGACGAGCAGTACTTC
v_call: TRBV10-3; clone_size: .; d_call: TRBD1; j_call: TRBJ1-2; cdr3_aa: CAISDQGAGGYTF; cdr3_nt: TGTGCCATCAGTGACCAGGGGGCCGGTGGCTACACCTTC
v_call: TRBV15; clone_size: .; d_call: .; j_call: TRBJ2-3; cdr3_aa: CATSSLGDTQYF; cdr3_nt: TGTGCCACCAGCAGCCTAGGGGATACGCAGTATTTT
v_call: TRBV7-2; clone_size: .; d_call: TRBD2; j_call: TRBJ2-7; cdr3_aa: CASSQGGLAGDEQYF; cdr3_nt: TGTGCCAGCAGCCAGGGCGGACTAGCGGGAGATGAGCAGTACTTC
v_call: TRBV5-6; clone_size: .; d_call: TRBD2; j_call: TRBJ2-1; cdr3_aa: CASSKLAYEQFF; cdr3_nt: TGTGCCAGCAGCAAACTAGCGTATGAGCAGTTCTTC
v_call: TRBV7-8; clone_size: .; d_call: .; j_call: TRBJ2-2; cdr3_aa: CASSLTSGELFF; cdr3_nt: TGTGCCAGCAGCTTAACGTCCGGGGAGCTGTTTTTT
v_call: TRBV5-4; clone_size: .; d_call: TRBD1; j_call: TRBJ2-7; cdr3_aa: CASSPPGQADEQYF; cdr3_nt: TGTGCCAGCAGCCCGCCGGGACAGGCGGACGAGCAGTACTTC
v_call: TRBV7-6; clone_size: .; d_call: TRBD2; j_call: TRBJ2-3; cdr3_aa: CASSFLSGRFDTQYF; cdr3_nt: TGTGCCAGCAGCTTTTTAAGCGGGAGGTTCGATACGCAGTATTTT
v_call: TRBV4-3; clone_size: .; d_call: TRBD2; j_call: TRBJ2-3; cdr3_aa: CASSQDLPTSGNTDTQYF; cdr3_nt: TGCGCCAGCAGCCAAGACCTTCCAACTAGCGGGAATACAGATACGCAGTATTTT
v_call: TRBV6-6; clone_size: .; d_call: .; j_call: TRBJ2-7; cdr3_aa: CASSKGYYEQYF; cdr3_nt: TGTGCCAGCAGTAAGGGATACTACGAGCAGTACTTC